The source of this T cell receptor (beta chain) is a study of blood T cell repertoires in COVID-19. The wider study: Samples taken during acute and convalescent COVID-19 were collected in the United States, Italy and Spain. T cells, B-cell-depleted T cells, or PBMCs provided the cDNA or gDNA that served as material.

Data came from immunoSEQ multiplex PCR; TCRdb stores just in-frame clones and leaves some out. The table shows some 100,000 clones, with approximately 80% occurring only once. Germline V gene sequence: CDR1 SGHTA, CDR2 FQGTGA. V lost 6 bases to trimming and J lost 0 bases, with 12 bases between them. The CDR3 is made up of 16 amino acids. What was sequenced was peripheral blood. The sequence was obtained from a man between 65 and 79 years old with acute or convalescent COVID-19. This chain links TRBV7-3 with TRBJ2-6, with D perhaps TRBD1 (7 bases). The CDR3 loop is CASRSGGGSGANVLTF. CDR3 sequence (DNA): TGTGCCAGCAGATCAGGGGGAGGCTCTGGGGCCAACGTCCTGACTTTC.